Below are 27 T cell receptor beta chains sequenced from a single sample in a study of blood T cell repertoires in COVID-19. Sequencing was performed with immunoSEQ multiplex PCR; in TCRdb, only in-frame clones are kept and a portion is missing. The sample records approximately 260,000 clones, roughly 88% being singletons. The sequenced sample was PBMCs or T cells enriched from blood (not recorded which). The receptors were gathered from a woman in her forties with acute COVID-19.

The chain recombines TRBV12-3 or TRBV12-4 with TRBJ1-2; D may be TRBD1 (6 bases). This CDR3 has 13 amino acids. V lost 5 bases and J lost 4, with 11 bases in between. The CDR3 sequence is CASSRGFGYGYTF. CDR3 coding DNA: TGTGCCAGCAGTAGGGGGTTTGGCTATGGCTACACCTTC.

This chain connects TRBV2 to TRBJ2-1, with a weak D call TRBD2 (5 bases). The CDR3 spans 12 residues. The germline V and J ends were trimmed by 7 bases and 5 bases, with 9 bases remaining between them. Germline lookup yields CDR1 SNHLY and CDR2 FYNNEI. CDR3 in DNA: TGTGCCAGCACCCAAGCGGACAATGAGCAGTTCTTC. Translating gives CASTQADNEQFF.

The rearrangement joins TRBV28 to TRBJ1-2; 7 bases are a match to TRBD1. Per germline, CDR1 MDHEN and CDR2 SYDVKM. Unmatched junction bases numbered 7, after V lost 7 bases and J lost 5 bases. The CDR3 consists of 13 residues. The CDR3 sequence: CASNKGQRYGYTF. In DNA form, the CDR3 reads TGTGCCAGCAATAAGGGACAGAGGTATGGCTACACCTTC.

CDR3 in amino acids: CASSAYGTTNTEAFF. In DNA, the CDR3 is TGTGCCAGCAGTGCGTACGGGACAACGAACACTGAAGCTTTCTTT. J is TRBJ1-1 and V is TRBV2; TRBD1 might be the D (6 bases). This CDR3 spans 15 amino acids. V lost 4 bases, J lost 1 base, and 13 bases lay in between. Germline V gene lookup returns CDR1 SNHLY and CDR2 FYNNEI.

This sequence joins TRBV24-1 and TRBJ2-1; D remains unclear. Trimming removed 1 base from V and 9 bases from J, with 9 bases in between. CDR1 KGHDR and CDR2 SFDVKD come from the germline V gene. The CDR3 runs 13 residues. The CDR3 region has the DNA TGTGCCACCAGTGATTTCACGAGAAGTGAGCAGTTCTTC. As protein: CATSDFTRSEQFF.

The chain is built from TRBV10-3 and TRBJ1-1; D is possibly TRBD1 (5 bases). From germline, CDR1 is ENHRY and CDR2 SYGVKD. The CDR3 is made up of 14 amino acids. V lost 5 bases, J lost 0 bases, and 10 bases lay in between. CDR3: CAISPQGMNTEAFF. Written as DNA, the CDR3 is TGTGCCATCAGTCCGCAGGGCATGAACACTGAAGCTTTCTTT.

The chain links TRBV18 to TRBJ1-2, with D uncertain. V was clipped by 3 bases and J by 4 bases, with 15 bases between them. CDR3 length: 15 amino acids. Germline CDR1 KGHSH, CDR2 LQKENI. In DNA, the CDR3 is TGTGCCAGCTCACCGCGTATAGGAGAATCCTATGGCTACACCTTC. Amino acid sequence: CASSPRIGESYGYTF. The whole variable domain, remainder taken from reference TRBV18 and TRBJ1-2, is NAGVMQNPRHLVRRRGQEARLRCSPMKGHSHVYWYRQLPEEGLKFMVYLQKENIIDESGMPKERFSAEFPKEGPSILRIQQVVRGDSAAYFCASSPRIGESYGYTFGSGTRLTVV.

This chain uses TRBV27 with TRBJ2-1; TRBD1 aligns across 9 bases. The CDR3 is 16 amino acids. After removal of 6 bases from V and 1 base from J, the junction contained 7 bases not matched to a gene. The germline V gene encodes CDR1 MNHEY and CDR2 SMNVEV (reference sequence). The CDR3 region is CASSSQGTGSYNEQFF. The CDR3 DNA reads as TGTGCCAGCAGCTCACAAGGGACAGGGTCCTACAATGAGCAGTTCTTC.

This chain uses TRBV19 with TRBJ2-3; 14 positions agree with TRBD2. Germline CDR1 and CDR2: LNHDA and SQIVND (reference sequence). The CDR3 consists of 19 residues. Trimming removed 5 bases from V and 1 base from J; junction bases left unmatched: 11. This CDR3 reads CASSPRTSGRPGRTDTQYF. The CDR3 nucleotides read TGTGCCAGTAGTCCGCGGACTAGCGGGAGGCCCGGACGCACAGATACGCAGTATTTT.

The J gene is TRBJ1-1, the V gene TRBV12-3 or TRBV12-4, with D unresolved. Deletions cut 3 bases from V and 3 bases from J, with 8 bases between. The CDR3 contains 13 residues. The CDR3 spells CASSLRWDTEAFF. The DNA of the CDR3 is TGTGCCAGCAGTTTGCGGTGGGACACTGAAGCTTTCTTT.

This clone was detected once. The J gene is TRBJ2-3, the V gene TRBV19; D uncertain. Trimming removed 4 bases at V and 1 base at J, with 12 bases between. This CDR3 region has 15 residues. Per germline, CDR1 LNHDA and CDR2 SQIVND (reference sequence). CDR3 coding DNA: TGTGCCAGTAGTAGTCGGCGACTTCGCACAGATACGCAGTATTTT. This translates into CASSSRRLRTDTQYF.

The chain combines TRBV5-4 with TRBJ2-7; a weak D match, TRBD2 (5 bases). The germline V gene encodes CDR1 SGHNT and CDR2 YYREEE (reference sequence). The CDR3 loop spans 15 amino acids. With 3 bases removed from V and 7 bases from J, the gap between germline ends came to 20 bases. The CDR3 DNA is TGTGCCAGCAGCTCCGGAGCGGCTAACCTGGGGGAGCAGTACGTC. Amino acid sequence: CASSSGAANLGEQYV.

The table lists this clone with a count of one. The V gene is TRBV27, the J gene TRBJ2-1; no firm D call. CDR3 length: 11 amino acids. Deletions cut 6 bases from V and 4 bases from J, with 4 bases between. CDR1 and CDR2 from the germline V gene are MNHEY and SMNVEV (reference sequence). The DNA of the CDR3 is TGTGCCAGCAGAACTTACAATGAGCAGTTCTTC. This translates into CASRTYNEQFF.

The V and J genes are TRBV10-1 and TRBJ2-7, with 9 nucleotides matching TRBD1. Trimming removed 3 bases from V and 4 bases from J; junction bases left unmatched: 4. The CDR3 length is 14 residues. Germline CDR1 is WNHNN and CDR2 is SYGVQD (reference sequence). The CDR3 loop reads CASSDSDRGYEQYF. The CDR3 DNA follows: TGCGCCAGCAGTGACTCGGACAGGGGATACGAGCAGTACTTC.

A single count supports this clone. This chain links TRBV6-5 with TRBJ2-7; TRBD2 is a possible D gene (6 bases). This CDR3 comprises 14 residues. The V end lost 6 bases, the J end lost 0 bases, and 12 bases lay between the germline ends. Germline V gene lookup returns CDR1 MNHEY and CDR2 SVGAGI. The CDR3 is CASRPGVGSYEQYV. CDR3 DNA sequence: TGTGCCAGCAGGCCGGGAGTCGGCTCCTACGAGCAGTACGTC.

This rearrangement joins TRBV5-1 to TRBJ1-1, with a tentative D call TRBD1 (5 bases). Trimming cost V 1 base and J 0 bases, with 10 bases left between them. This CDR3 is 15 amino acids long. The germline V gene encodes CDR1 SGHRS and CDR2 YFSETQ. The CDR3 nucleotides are TGCGCCAGCAGCTTGATGCAGGGCGTGAACACTGAAGCTTTCTTT. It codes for CASSLMQGVNTEAFF.

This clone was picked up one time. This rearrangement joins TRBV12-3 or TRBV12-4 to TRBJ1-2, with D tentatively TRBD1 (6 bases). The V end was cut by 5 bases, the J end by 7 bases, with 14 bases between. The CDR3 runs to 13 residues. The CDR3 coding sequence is TGTGCCAGCAGTCGAGGGACACCGACTGGCTACACCTTC. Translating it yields CASSRGTPTGYTF.

The CDR3 sequence: CATSDSPGRATNEKLFF. The CDR3 DNA follows: TGTGCCACCAGTGATTCCCCAGGGAGGGCGACTAATGAAAAACTGTTTTTT. The chain joins TRBV24-1 to TRBJ1-4; a possible D gene is TRBD1 (5 bases). The CDR3 is 17 residues long. Trimming cost V 2 bases and J 2 bases, with 14 bases left between them. Germline V gene data show CDR1 as KGHDR and CDR2 as SFDVKD.

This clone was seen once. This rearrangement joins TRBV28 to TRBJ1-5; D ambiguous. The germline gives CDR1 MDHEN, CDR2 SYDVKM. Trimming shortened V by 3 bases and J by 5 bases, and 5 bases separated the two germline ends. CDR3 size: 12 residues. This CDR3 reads CASSFPDQPQHF. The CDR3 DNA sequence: TGTGCCAGCAGTTTCCCAGATCAGCCCCAGCATTTT.

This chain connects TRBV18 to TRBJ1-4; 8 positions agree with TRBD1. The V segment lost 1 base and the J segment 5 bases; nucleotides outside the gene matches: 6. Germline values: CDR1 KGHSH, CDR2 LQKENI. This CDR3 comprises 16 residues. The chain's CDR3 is CASSPLGTGTNEKLFF. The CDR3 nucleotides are TGTGCCAGCTCACCACTGGGGACAGGCACAAATGAAAAACTGTTTTTT. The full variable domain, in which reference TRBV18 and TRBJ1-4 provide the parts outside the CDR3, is NAGVMQNPRHLVRRRGQEARLRCSPMKGHSHVYWYRQLPEEGLKFMVYLQKENIIDESGMPKERFSAEFPKEGPSILRIQQVVRGDSAAYFCASSPLGTGTNEKLFFGSGTQLSVL.

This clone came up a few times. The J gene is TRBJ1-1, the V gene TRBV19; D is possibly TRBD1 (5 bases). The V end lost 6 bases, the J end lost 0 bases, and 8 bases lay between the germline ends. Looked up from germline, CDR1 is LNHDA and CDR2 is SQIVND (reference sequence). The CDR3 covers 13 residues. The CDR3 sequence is CASRRQLNTEAFF. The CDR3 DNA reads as TGTGCCAGTAGAAGACAGCTGAACACTGAAGCTTTCTTT.

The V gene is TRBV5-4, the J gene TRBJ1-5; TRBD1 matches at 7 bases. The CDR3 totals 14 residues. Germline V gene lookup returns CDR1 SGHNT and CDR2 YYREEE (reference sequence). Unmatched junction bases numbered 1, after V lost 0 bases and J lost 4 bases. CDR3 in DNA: TGTGCCAGCAGCTTGGGGGGACAGAATCAGCCCCAGCATTTT. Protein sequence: CASSLGGQNQPQHF. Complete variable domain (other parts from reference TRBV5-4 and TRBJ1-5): ETGVTQSPTHLIKTRGQQVTLRCSSQSGHNTVSWYQQALGQGPQFIFQYYREEENGRGNFPPRFSGLQFPNYSSELNVNALELDDSALYLCASSLGGQNQPQHFGDGTRLSIL.

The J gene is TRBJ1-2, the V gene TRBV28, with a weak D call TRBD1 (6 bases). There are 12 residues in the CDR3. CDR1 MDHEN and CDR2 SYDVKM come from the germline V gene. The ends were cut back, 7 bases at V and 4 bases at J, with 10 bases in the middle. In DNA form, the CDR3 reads TGTGCCAGCAACACAGGGAGCTATGGCTACACCTTC. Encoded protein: CASNTGSYGYTF.

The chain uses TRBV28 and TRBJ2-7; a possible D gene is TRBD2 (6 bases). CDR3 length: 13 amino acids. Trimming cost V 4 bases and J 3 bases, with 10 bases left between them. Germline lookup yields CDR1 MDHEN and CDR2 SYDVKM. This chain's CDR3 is CASSSLRGYEQYF. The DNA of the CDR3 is TGTGCCAGCAGTTCTTTGCGGGGCTACGAGCAGTACTTC.

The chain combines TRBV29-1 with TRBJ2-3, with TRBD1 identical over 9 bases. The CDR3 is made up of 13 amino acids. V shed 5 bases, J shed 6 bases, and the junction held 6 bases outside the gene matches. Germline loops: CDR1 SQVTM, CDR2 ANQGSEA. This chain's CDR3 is CSVRNRGPDTQYF. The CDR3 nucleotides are TGCAGCGTTAGGAACAGGGGGCCGGATACGCAGTATTTT.

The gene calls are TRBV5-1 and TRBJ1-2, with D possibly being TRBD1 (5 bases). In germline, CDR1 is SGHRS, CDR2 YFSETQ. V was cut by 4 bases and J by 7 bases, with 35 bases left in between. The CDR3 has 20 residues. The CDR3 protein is CASSTEFRTTRIPDIGGYTF. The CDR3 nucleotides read TGCGCCAGCAGCACGGAATTCCGGACGACCAGAATCCCGGACATCGGTGGCTACACCTTC.

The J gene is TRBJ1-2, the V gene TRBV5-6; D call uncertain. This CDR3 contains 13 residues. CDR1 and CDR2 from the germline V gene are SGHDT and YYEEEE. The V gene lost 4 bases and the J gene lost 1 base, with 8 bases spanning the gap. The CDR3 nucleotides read TGTGCCAGCAGCGTGAGTAGTAACTATGGCTACACCTTC. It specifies CASSVSSNYGYTF.